Below, 14 T cell receptor beta chains from the same sample are listed, as sequenced in a study of blood T cell repertoires in COVID-19. This table comes from immunoSEQ multiplex PCR, and its TCRdb copy is limited to in-frame clones, with some not included. The table shows roughly 68,000 clones, with approximately 80% occurring only once. The source material was peripheral blood. The source is an elderly man with active COVID-19.

The rearrangement uses TRBV5-6 and TRBJ1-2; 7 bases map to TRBD1. CDR1 and CDR2 from the germline V gene are SGHDT and YYEEEE. This CDR3 region has 14 residues. Unmatched junction bases numbered 7, after V lost 6 bases and J lost 2 bases. CDR3 amino acids: CASIRGSSNYGYTF. The CDR3 DNA reads TGTGCCAGCATCAGGGGGTCGTCGAACTATGGCTACACCTTC.

The V gene is TRBV24-1, the J gene TRBJ2-6; the D gene is possibly TRBD1 (5 bases). With 0 bases removed from V and 1 base from J, the gap between germline ends came to 12 bases. In germline, CDR1 is KGHDR, CDR2 SFDVKD. This CDR3 is 18 amino acids long. The CDR3 sequence is CATSDLQGGASGANVLTF. CDR3 nucleotide sequence: TGTGCCACCAGTGATTTGCAGGGTGGGGCATCTGGGGCCAACGTCCTGACTTTC.

The J gene is TRBJ2-2, the V gene TRBV6-6, with 10 bases that match TRBD1. The CDR3 length is 14 residues. Germline assignment: CDR1 MNHNY and CDR2 SVGAGI (reference sequence). The trim removed 7 bases at V and 3 bases at J, leaving 2 bases unmatched. The CDR3 sequence: CASIDRGHTGELFF. Written as DNA, the CDR3 is TGTGCCAGCATTGACAGGGGGCACACCGGGGAGCTGTTTTTT.

The chain combines TRBV5-1 with TRBJ2-5, with 11 nucleotides matching TRBD2. V was pared by 0 bases and J by 1 base, with 5 bases of the junction left unmatched. Germline V lookup: CDR1 SGHRS, CDR2 YFSETQ. The CDR3 spans 17 residues. The CDR3 nucleotides read TGCGCCAGCAGCTTGGGGCTAGCGGGGGGTTCCCAAGAGACCCAGTACTTC. This sequence encodes CASSLGLAGGSQETQYF.

The chain is built from TRBV6-1 and TRBJ2-7, with 8 bases identical to TRBD1. CDR3 length: 16 amino acids. Germline CDR1 MNHNS, CDR2 SASEGT. J was trimmed by 4 bases and V by 2 bases; bases with no gene match: 10. CDR3 in amino acids: CASSESGQGITYEQYF. The CDR3 DNA reads as TGTGCCAGCAGTGAATCCGGACAGGGCATTACTTACGAGCAGTACTTC.

V is TRBV7-2 and J is TRBJ2-2; 10 bases align to TRBD1. Germline V gives CDR1 SGHTA, CDR2 FQGNSA. Trimming at V came to 6 bases and at J to 2 bases, leaving 3 bases not matched to a gene. The CDR3 loop spans 15 amino acids. CDR3 sequence (DNA): TGTGCCAGCAGACCGACAGGGGGCAACACCGGGGAGCTGTTTTTT. Encoded protein: CASRPTGGNTGELFF.

This rearrangement joins TRBV27 to TRBJ2-4; D remains unclear. This CDR3 is built from 16 residues. The V gene lost 6 bases and the J gene lost 0 bases, with 15 bases spanning the gap. The germline gives CDR1 MNHEY, CDR2 SMNVEV (reference sequence). CDR3 sequence: CASRKSADLAKNIQYF. The CDR3 nucleotides read TGTGCCAGCAGAAAGAGCGCCGACTTAGCCAAAAACATTCAGTACTTC.

This sequence joins TRBV12-5 and TRBJ1-2; a possible D gene is TRBD1 (5 bases). Trimming pared 1 base from V and 3 bases from J, leaving 6 bases between. This CDR3 has 13 amino acids. From germline, CDR1 is LGHNT and CDR2 FRNRAP. The CDR3 reads CASGLEQDYGYTF. The DNA for the CDR3 is TGTGCTAGTGGTTTGGAACAGGACTATGGCTACACCTTC.

The chain uses TRBV18 and TRBJ1-1; D call uncertain. This CDR3 is built from 13 residues. Germline V lookup: CDR1 KGHSH, CDR2 LQKENI. V was pared by 6 bases and J by 1 base, with 9 bases between. CDR3 amino acids: CASSLDKNTEAFF. CDR3 nucleotides: TGTGCCAGCTCCCTTGACAAGAACACTGAAGCTTTCTTT.

The rearrangement uses TRBV27 and TRBJ1-1; D perhaps matches TRBD1 (5 bases). The germline V gene encodes CDR1 MNHEY and CDR2 SMNVEV (reference sequence). Trimming removed 10 bases from V and 0 bases from J, with 15 bases in between. This CDR3 contains 14 residues. CDR3 loop: CATRKGNMNTEAFF. Here the CDR3 DNA reads TGTGCCACACGAAAGGGGAATATGAACACTGAAGCTTTCTTT.

This chain links TRBV7-2 with TRBJ2-4; the match to TRBD2 covers 11 bases. In germline, CDR1 is SGHTA, CDR2 FQGNSA. There are 15 residues in the CDR3. With V trimmed by 6 bases and J by 4 bases, 5 bases remained unmatched. In DNA form, the CDR3 reads TGTGCCAGCAGTTGGACTAGCGGGTATAAAAACATTCAGTACTTC. This codes for CASSWTSGYKNIQYF. Supplemented by reference TRBV7-2 and TRBJ2-4, the full variable domain reads GAGVSQSPSNKVTEKGKDVELRCDPISGHTALYWYRQSLGQGLEFLIYFQGNSAPDKSGLPSDRFSAERTGGSVSTLTIQRTQQEDSAVYLCASSWTSGYKNIQYFGAGTRLSVL.

This clone was seen a single time. This chain links TRBV7-2 with TRBJ2-3, with a tentative D call TRBD2 (6 bases). In germline, CDR1 is SGHTA, CDR2 FQGNSA. V lost 5 bases to trimming and J lost 6 bases, with 15 bases between them. The CDR3 consists of 14 residues. The CDR3 DNA is TGTGCCAGCAGCACGCGGGATCCACGGGATACGCAGTATTTT. Translation: CASSTRDPRDTQYF.

The sample holds a few counts of this clone. The chain uses TRBV19 and TRBJ2-7, with 11 nucleotides matching TRBD2. J gave up 4 bases and V 4 bases, and 3 bases lay outside the gene matches. The CDR3 has 14 residues. CDR1 and CDR2 (germline): LNHDA, SQIVND (reference sequence). The CDR3 reads CASSTGTSGYEQYF. CDR3 sequence (DNA): TGTGCCAGTAGTACCGGGACTAGCGGTTACGAGCAGTACTTC. The full variable domain, completed using reference TRBV19 and TRBJ2-7, is DGGITQSPKYLFRKEGQNVTLSCEQNLNHDAMYWYRQDPGQGLRLIYYSQIVNDFQKGDIAEGYSVSREKKESFPLTVTSAQKNPTAFYLCASSTGTSGYEQYFGPGTRLTVT.

This rearrangement joins TRBV11-2 to TRBJ1-2; TRBD1 matches at 8 bases. V lost 5 bases and J lost 4; bases outside the gene matches: 6. The CDR3 covers 14 residues. Germline lookup yields CDR1 SGHAT and CDR2 FQNNGV. CDR3 protein: CASSTQGAGYGYTF. The CDR3 nucleotides are TGTGCCAGCAGCACGCAGGGGGCTGGCTATGGCTACACCTTC.